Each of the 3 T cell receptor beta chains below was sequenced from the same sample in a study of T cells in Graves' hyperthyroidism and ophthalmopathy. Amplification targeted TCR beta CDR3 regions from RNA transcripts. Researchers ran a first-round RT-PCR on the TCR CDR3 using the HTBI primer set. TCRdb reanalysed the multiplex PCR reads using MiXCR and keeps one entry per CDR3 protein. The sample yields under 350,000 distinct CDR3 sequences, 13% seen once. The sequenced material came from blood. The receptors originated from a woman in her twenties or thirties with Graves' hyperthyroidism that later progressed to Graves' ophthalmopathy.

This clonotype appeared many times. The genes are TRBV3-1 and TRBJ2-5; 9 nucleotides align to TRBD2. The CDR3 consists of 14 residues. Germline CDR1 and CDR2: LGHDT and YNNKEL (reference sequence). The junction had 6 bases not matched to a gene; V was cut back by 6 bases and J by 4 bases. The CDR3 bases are TGTGCCAGCAGTCCAACGACTAGCGGAGAGACCCAGTACTTC. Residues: CASSPTTSGETQYF.

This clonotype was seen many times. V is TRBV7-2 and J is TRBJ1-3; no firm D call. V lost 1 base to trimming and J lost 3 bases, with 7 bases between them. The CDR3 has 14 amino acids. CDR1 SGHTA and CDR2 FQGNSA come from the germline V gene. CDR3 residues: CASSLDADGNTIYF. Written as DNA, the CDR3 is TGTGCCAGCAGCTTAGATGCAGATGGAAACACCATATATTTT.

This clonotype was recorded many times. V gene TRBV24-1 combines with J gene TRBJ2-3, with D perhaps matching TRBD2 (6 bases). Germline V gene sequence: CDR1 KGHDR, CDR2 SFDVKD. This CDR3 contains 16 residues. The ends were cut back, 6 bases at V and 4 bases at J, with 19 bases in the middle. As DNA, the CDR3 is TGTGCCACCAGTTCCTTTAACGGGAGTTTCGCAGATACGCAGTATTTT. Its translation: CATSSFNGSFADTQYF.